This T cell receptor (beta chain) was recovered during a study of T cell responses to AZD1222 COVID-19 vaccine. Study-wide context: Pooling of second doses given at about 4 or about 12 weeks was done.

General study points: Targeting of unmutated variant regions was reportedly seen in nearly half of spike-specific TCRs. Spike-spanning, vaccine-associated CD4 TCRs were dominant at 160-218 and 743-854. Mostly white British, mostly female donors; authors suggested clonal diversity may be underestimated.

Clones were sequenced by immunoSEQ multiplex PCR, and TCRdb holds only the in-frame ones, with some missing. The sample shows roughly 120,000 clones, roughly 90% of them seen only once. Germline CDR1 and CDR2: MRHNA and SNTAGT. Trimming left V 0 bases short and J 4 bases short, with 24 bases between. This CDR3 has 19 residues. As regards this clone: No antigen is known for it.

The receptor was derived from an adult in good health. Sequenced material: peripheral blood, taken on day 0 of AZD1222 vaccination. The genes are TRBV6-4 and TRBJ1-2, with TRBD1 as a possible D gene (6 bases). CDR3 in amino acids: CASSDSDAATGAWGYGYTF. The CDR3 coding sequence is TGTGCCAGCAGTGACTCGGATGCAGCCACGGGGGCTTGGGGCTATGGCTACACCTTC.